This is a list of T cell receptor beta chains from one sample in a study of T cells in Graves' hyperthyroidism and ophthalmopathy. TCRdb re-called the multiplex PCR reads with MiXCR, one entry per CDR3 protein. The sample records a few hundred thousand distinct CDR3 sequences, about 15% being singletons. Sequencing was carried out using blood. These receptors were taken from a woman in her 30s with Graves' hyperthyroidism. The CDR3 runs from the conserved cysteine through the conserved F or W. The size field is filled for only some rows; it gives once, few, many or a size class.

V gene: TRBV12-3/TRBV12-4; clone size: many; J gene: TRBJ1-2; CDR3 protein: CASSSVYGYTF
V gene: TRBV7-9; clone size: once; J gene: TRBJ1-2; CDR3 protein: CASSFSDRGPDYGYTF
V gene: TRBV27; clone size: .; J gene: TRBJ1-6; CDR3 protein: CASSRTTGNYNSPLHF
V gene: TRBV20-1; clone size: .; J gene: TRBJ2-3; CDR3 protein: CSAREAQGASDTQYF
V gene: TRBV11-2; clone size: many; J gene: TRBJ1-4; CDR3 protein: CASSSRTGLSYVEKLFF
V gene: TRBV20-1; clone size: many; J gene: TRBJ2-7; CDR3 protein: CSARGQYYEQYF
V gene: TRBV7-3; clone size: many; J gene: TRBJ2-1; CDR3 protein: CASSPGSLHNEQFF
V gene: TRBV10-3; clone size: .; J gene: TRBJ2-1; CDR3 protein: CAISESDEQFF
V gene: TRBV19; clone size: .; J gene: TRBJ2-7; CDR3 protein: CASKNAGGDEQYF
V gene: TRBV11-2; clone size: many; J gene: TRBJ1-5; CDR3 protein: CASSLTGGSNQPQHF
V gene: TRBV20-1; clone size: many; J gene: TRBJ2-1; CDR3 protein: CSASRGRVNEQFF
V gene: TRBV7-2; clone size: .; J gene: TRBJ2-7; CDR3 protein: CASSSGLGKAYEQYF
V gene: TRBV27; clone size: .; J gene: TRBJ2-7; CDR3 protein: CASSGTYSSYEQYF
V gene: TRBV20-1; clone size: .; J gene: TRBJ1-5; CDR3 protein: CSGGDSAFNQPQHF
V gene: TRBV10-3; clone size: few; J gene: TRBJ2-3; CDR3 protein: CAISRQLADTQYF
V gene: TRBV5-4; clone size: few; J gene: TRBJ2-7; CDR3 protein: CASSPRGAKTYEQYF
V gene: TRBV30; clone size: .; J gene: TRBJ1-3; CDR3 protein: CAWRIPGVYGNTIYF
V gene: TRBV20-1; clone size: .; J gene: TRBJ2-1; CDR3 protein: CSASGSIDEQFF
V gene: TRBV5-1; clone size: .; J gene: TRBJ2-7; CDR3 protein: CASSGTRSYEQYF
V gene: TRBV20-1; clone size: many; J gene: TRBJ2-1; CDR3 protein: CSARERSKPFQVNEQFF
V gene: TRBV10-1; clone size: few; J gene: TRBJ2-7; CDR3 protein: CASSFSSGPWDEQYF
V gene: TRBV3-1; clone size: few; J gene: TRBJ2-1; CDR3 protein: CASSHFRRDNEQFF
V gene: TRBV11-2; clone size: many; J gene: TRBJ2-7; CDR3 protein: CASSLGLLVASTYEQYF
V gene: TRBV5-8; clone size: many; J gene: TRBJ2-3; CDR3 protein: CASSLFLSRGTDTQYF
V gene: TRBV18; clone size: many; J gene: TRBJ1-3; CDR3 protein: CASSPDPPGNTIYF
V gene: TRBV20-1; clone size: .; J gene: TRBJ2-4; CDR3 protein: CSAREDGVRNIQYF
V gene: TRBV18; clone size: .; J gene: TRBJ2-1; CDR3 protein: CASSPRITASGMSYNEQFF
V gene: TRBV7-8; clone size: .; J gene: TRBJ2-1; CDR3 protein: CASSKGTYNEQFF
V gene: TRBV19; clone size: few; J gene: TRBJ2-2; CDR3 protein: CASTSRAEMNTGELFF
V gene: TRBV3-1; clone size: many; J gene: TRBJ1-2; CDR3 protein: CASSQDVTGNGYGYTF
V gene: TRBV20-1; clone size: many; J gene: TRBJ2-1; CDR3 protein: CSAWTSGRPYNEQFF
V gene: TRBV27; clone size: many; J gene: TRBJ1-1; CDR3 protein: CASSSSWTAMNTEAFF
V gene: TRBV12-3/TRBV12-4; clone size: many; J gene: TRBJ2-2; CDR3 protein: CASRLTGNTGELFF
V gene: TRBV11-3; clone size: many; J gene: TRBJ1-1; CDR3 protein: CASSLEGGEAFF
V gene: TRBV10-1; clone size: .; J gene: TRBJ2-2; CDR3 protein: CASSGGTGGFGELFF
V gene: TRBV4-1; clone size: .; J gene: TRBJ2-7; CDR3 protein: CASSQEVSGYEQYF
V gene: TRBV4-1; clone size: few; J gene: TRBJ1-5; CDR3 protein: CASSQEDATGGINQPQHF
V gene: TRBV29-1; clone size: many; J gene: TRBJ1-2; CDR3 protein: CSAQGKDGYTF
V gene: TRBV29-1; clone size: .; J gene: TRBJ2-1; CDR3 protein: CSVEGTNEQFF
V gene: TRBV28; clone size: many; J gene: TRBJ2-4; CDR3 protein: CASSRPRDIQYF
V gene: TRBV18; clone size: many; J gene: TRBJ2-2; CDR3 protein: CASSPGTSGTGELFF
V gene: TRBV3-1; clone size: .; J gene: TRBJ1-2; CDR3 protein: CASSQGVGANYGYTF
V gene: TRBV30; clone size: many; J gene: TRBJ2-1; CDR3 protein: CAWSVGPYNEQFF
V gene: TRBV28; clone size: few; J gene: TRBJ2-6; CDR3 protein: CASSLFRDAGANVLTF
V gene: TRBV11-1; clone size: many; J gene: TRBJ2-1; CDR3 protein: CASSLNRPHNEQFF
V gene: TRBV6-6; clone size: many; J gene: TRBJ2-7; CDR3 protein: CASSYSRDYSYEQYF
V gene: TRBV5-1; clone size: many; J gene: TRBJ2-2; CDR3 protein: CAQASGELFF
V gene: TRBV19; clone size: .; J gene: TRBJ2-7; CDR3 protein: CASSNFGALGEQYF
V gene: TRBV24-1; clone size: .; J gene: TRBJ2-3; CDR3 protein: CATSPGRTDTQYF